The TCR beta chain under discussion was sequenced for a study of T-cell reconstitution after alpha-beta-depleted transplantation in children. It was with unique molecular identifiers that the TCRbeta library was prepared. TCRdb used MiXCR to reprocess the PCR reads, holding one entry per CDR3 protein. Seen here are approximately 400,000 distinct CDR3 sequences, roughly 15% observed once, and the top ten hold less than 30%. V gave up 10 bases and J gave up 5 bases; unmatched junction bases: 9. Germline V gene sequence: CDR1 LGHNA, CDR2 YNFKEQ. This CDR3 comprises 14 residues. The rearrangement joins TRBV4-2 to TRBJ1-2; 11 bases fit TRBD1. The sample in question was PBMCs, mostly from graft donor cells, obtained 360 days after TCRalphabeta/CD19-depleted stem cell transplant. This clonotype was obtained from a boy under three years old who had a stem cell transplant for Wiskott-Aldrich syndrome, so the T cells may come from the graft donor. The DNA of the CDR3 is TGTGCCATGGGCTCCGGGGACAGGGGGTATGGCTACACCTTC. It encodes CAMGSGDRGYGYTF.